This T cell receptor (beta chain) was recovered during a study of T cells in localized non-small cell lung cancer. With 3 bases clipped from V and 2 bases from J, the junction kept 7 bases outside the gene matches. Germline V gene data show CDR1 as SGHKS and CDR2 as YYEKEE (reference sequence). The CDR3 covers 17 residues. Study-level results: Uninvolved adjacent lung showed peak T cell clonality, exceeding tumor. Heterogeneity remains possible because sequencing was limited to only one tumor region. A denser population of T cells in blood accompanied longer overall survival. Appearances in adjacent lung were noted for a median about 60 of the top 100 tumor clones.

Sequenced by immunoSEQ multiplex PCR; TCRdb stores in-frame clones only, minus some. This sample has 40,000 or so clones; around 88% occur once, and the top ten carry about 6%. Of note for this clone: Antigen: not known.

This material consisted of peripheral blood, taken before any cancer treatment. The clonotype was recovered from a man between 40 and 69 years old with stage I lung adenocarcinoma. This chain links TRBV5-5 with TRBJ2-2, with TRBD1 identical over 10 bases. Here the CDR3 DNA reads TGTGCCAGCAGCTCGACCGGACAGGGGGTTAACACCGGGGAGCTGTTTTTT. It translates to CASSSTGQGVNTGELFF.